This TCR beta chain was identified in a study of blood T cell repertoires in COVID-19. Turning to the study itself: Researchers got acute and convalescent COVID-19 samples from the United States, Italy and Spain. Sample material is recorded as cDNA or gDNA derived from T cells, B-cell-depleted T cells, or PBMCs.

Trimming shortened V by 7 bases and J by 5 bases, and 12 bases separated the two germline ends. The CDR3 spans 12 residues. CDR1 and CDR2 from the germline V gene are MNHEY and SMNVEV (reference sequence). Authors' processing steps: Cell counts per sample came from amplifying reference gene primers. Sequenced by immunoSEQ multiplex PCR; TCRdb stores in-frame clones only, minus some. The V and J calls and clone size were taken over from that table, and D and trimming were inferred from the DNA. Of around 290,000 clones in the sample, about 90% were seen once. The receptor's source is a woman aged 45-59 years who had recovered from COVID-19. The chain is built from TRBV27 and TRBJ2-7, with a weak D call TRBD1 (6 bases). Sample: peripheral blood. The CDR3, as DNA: TGTGCCAGCAAGGGACAACGCAACGAGCAGTACTTC. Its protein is CASKGQRNEQYF.